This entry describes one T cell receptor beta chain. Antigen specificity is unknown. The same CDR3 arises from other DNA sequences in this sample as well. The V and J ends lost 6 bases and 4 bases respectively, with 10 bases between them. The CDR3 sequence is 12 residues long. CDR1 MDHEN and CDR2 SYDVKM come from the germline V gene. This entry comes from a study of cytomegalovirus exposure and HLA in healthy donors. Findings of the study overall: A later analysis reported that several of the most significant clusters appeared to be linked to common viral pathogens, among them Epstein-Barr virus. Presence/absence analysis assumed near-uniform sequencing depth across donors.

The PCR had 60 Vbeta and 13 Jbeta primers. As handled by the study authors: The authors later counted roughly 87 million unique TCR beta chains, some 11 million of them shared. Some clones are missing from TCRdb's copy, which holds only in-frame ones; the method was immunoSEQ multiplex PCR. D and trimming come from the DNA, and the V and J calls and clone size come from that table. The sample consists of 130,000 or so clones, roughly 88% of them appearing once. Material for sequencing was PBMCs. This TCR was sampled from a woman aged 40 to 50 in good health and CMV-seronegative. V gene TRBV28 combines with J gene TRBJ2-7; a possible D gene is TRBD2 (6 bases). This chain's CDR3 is CASSLGGYEQYF. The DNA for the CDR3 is TGTGCCAGCAGCCTGGGGGGTTACGAGCAGTACTTC.